Listed here are 20 T cell receptor beta chains from one sample, sequenced in a study of T cell repertoires in cytomegalovirus infection. TCRdb passed the reads through MiXCR, listing each CDR3 protein once. Altogether approximately 180,000 distinct CDR3 sequences are present, approximately 17% being singletons, with the ten largest covering roughly 24%. The sample was CD8+ T cells from PBMCs. The receptors stem from a human donor in good health (CMV status not recorded). Some clones in this sample may be carry-over from other donors' samples.

This clonotype has only a few counts. The V gene is TRBV7-6, the J gene TRBJ2-3; D possibly matches TRBD1 or TRBD2 (5 bases each). Germline values: CDR1 SGHVS, CDR2 FNYEAQ. With 7 bases removed from V and 2 bases from J, the gap between germline ends came to 25 bases. The CDR3 contains 18 residues. The CDR3 coding sequence is TGTGCCAGCAACCCCACCCCAACCGGGACGGGGAACACAGATACGCAGTATTTT. Protein product: CASNPTPTGTGNTDTQYF.

The chain employs TRBV7-2 and TRBJ2-3, with D possibly being TRBD2 (7 bases). This CDR3 has 15 residues. The V end lost 5 bases, the J end lost 4 bases, and 16 bases lay between the germline ends. In germline, CDR1 is SGHTA, CDR2 FQGNSA. Here the CDR3 reads CASSTWGGPADTQYF. The CDR3, as DNA: TGTGCCAGCAGCACGTGGGGGGGCCCGGCAGATACGCAGTATTTT.

In this sample, this clonotype turned up a few times. The genes are TRBV14 and TRBJ1-1, with no clear D. Germline V gene sequence: CDR1 SGHDN, CDR2 FVKESK. The CDR3 is 13 amino acids. Trimming pared 4 bases from V and 6 bases from J, leaving 12 bases between. CDR3 sequence: CASSLTPPAEAFF. The CDR3 DNA follows: TGTGCCAGCAGCCTTACCCCGCCGGCTGAAGCTTTCTTT. Complete variable domain (other parts from reference TRBV14 and TRBJ1-1): EAGVTQFPSHSVIEKGQTVTLRCDPISGHDNLYWYRRVMGKEIKFLLHFVKESKQDESGMPNNRFLAERTGGTYSTLKVQPAELEDSGVYFCASSLTPPAEAFFGQGTRLTVV.

The V call is TRBV20-1, the J call TRBJ1-3; D uncertain. From germline, CDR1 is DFQATT and CDR2 SNEGSKA (reference sequence). V was pared by 5 bases and J by 0 bases, with 11 bases between. The CDR3 runs 14 residues. This chain's CDR3 is CSAPHTSSGNTIYF. The CDR3 DNA reads as TGCAGTGCTCCACACACATCCTCTGGAAACACCATATATTTT.

This clonotype was observed a handful of times. One junction end disagrees with the germline gene, perhaps due to a read error. The chain recombines TRBV12-3 or TRBV12-4 with TRBJ1-2, with no clear D. The CDR3 totals 8 residues. The CDR3 protein is CASSPGVF. The CDR3 DNA reads TGTGCCAGCAGCCCCGGGGTCTTC.

Only a few counts were recorded for this clonotype. CDR3 coding DNA: TGTGCCAGCAGTGGACAGTATAATGAAAAACTGTTTTTT. It is translated as CASSGQYNEKLFF. The chain links TRBV7-9 to TRBJ1-4; weak D call: TRBD1 (6 bases). The CDR3 is 13 amino acids. Trimming shortened V by 6 bases and J by 4 bases, and 9 bases separated the two germline ends. The germline V gene encodes CDR1 SEHNR and CDR2 FQNEAQ (reference sequence).

The chain links TRBV12-3 or TRBV12-4 to TRBJ2-2; D call uncertain. This CDR3 spans 11 amino acids. The ends were cut back, 9 bases at V and 5 bases at J, with 7 bases in the middle. The CDR3 DNA follows: TGTGCCAGTCAGAGGACCGGGGAGCTGTTTTTT. It yields the protein CASQRTGELFF.

There are a few counts of this clonotype. This sequence joins TRBV7-2 and TRBJ2-1, with 7 nucleotides matching TRBD2. This CDR3 comprises 14 residues. V shed 10 bases and J 9 bases; nucleotides not matched to a gene: 15. From germline, CDR1 is SGHTA and CDR2 FQGNSA. CDR3 nucleotide sequence: TGTGCCACACTAGGGACGGGGGGTCCCCGTGAGCAGTTCTTC. Its translation is CATLGTGGPREQFF.

The chain joins TRBV29-1 to TRBJ2-3; D is uncertain. Looked up from germline, CDR1 is SQVTM and CDR2 is ANQGSEA. Trimming took 3 bases from V and 0 from J, leaving 13 bases between them. The CDR3 runs 15 residues. The CDR3 loop reads CSVEVATLSTDTQYF. Here the CDR3 DNA reads TGCAGCGTTGAGGTAGCTACCTTAAGCACAGATACGCAGTATTTT.

The chain joins TRBV6-6 to TRBJ1-2, with 8 bases identical to TRBD1. V was clipped by 7 bases and J by 8 bases; unmatched bases: 6. CDR1 is MNHNY and CDR2 is SVGAGI in the germline V gene (reference sequence). This CDR3 spans 12 amino acids. The CDR3 nucleotides read TGTGCCAGCAAAGACAGGGGATACGGCTACACCTTC. Translated, it gives CASKDRGYGYTF.

This clonotype was recorded once. The chain carries TRBV5-6 and TRBJ2-3; D is possibly TRBD1 (5 bases). This CDR3 contains 15 residues. V shed 3 bases and J shed 3 bases, with 14 bases lying between them. The germline V gene has CDR1 SGHDT and CDR2 YYEEEE. CDR3 residues: CASSSVQVTTDTQYF. As DNA, the CDR3 is TGTGCCAGCAGCTCGGTACAGGTAACGACAGATACGCAGTATTTT.

The chain joins TRBV6-2 or TRBV6-3 to TRBJ1-1; no clear D. Trimming removed 2 bases from V and 1 base from J, with 8 bases in between. This CDR3 spans 14 amino acids. Per germline, CDR1 MNHEY and CDR2 SVGEGT. Here the CDR3 reads CASSYRAENTEAFF. DNA for the CDR3: TGTGCCAGCAGTTACCGAGCCGAGAACACTGAAGCTTTCTTT.

The V call is TRBV4-1, the J call TRBJ1-2; D uncertain. V was cut by 8 bases and J by 2 bases, with 6 bases left in between. Germline CDR1 MGHRA, CDR2 YSYEKL. CDR3 size: 11 residues. Here the CDR3 reads CASGNNYGYTF. CDR3 coding DNA: TGCGCCAGCGGTAACAACTATGGCTACACCTTC.

This chain links TRBV19 with TRBJ1-1, with unresolved D. This CDR3 contains 15 residues. Trimming stripped 5 bases from V and 4 bases from J, with 17 bases between. Per the germline V gene, CDR1 is LNHDA and CDR2 is SQIVND (reference sequence). CDR3 residues: CASSPGVIRGTEAFF. The CDR3, as DNA: TGTGCCAGTAGTCCCGGGGTGATCCGGGGCACTGAAGCTTTCTTT.

This chain connects TRBV7-6 to TRBJ2-1; 8 bases line up with TRBD2. This CDR3 comprises 13 residues. CDR1 and CDR2 (germline): SGHVS, FNYEAQ. V shed 5 bases and J 14 bases; nucleotides not matched to a gene: 11. The CDR3 DNA is TGTGCCAGCAGCCCGGATTCGGGACTAGAAGAGTTCTTC. The encoded protein is CASSPDSGLEEFF.

The sample holds a few counts of this clonotype. CDR3 DNA sequence: TGTGCCAGCAGCTCGAGACAGGGGAGGATCACCGGGGAGCTGTTTTTT. Translated, it gives CASSSRQGRITGELFF. J is TRBJ2-2 and V is TRBV7-9; 8 bases align to TRBD1. Germline trimming cut 4 bases from V and 4 bases from J; bases unmatched to any gene: 8. Germline V gene sequence: CDR1 SEHNR, CDR2 FQNEAQ (reference sequence). The CDR3 runs 16 residues.

This clonotype was seen a few times. The chain has TRBV28 and TRBJ1-1; D unresolved. Germline values: CDR1 MDHEN, CDR2 SYDVKM. CDR3 size: 12 residues. Trimming pared 4 bases from V and 1 base from J, leaving 4 bases between. As DNA, the CDR3 is TGTGCCAGCAGTTGGAGGAACACTGAAGCTTTCTTT. This encodes CASSWRNTEAFF.

The rearrangement uses TRBV19 and TRBJ1-1; D remains ambiguous. V lost 8 bases to trimming and J lost 5 bases, with 12 bases between them. The CDR3 is made up of 12 amino acids. The V gene's germline CDR1 is LNHDA and CDR2 SQIVND (reference sequence). The CDR3 reads CASALVGTEAFF. The DNA for the CDR3 is TGTGCCAGTGCACTCGTGGGGACTGAAGCTTTCTTT.

This clonotype was seen a handful of times. The chain has TRBV7-2 and TRBJ1-5; 9 nucleotides match TRBD1. The CDR3 covers 14 residues. Germline CDR1 SGHTA, CDR2 FQGNSA. Trimming at V came to 5 bases and at J to 7 bases, leaving 6 bases not matched to a gene. The CDR3 DNA follows: TGTGCCAGCAGCGGAAGACAGGGGGAACAGCCCCAGCATTTT. It codes for CASSGRQGEQPQHF.

The rearrangement uses TRBV7-6 and TRBJ2-7; D perhaps matches TRBD1 (6 bases). Germline-derived CDR1 and CDR2 are SGHVS and FNYEAQ. V was shortened by 3 bases and J by 2 bases, with 17 bases between the two germline ends. The CDR3 loop spans 16 amino acids. CDR3 nucleotide sequence: TGTGCCAGCAGCTTGAAAAGTGGGGCAGGGGCCTACGAGCAGTACTTC. It codes for CASSLKSGAGAYEQYF.